This TCR beta chain was observed in a study of blood T cells in healthy people across ages. Study-wide background: About one barcoded beta molecule was captured per two T cells (by template switching).

Germline CDR1 LGHDT, CDR2 YNNKEL (reference sequence). The CDR3 consists of 12 residues. Sample-barcoded 5' priming and a J-beta primer mix drove a second PCR of about 6 to 11 cycles. TCRdb re-analysed the 5' RACE reads in MiXCR, keeping a single row per CDR3 protein. This sample yields approximately 800,000 distinct CDR3 sequences, of which about 42% are seen a single time; about a sixth belongs to the top ten. V usage is TRBV3-1 and J usage is TRBJ2-4; D gene uncertain. The end of the DNA aligns better with TRBJ2-5, so the J call may be wrong. This clonotype was obtained from a man at least 80 years old in good health. Sequences were obtained from blood. CDR3 in amino acids: CASSQSWETQYF. CDR3 bases: TGTGCCAGCAGCCAATCCTGGGAGACCCAGTACTTC.